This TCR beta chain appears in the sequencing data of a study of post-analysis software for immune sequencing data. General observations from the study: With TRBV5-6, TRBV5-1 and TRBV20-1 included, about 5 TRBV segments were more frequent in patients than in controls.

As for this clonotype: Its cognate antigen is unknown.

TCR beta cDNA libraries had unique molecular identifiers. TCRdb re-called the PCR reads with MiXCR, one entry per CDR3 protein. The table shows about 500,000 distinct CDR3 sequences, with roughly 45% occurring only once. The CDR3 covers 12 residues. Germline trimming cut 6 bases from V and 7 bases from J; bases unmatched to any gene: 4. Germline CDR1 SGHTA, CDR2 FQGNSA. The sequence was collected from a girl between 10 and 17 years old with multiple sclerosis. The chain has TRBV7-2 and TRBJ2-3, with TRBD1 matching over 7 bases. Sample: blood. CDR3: CASSWDSNTQYF. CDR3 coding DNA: TGTGCCAGCAGTTGGGACAGCAATACGCAGTATTTT. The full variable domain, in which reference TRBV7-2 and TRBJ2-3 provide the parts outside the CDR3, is GAGVSQSPSNKVTEKGKDVELRCDPISGHTALYWYRQSLGQGLEFLIYFQGNSAPDKSGLPSDRFSAERTGGSVSTLTIQRTQQEDSAVYLCASSWDSNTQYFGPGTRLTVL.